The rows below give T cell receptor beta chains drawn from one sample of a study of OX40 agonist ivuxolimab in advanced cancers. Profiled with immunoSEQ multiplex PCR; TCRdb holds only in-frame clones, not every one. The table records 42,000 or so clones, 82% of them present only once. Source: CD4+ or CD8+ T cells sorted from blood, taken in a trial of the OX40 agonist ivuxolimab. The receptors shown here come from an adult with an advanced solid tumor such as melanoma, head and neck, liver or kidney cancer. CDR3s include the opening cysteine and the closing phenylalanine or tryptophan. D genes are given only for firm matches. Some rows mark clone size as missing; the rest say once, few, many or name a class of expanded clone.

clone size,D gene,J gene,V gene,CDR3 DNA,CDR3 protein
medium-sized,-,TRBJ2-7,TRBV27,TGTGCCAGCAGTCCCCGGGGGTGGGAGATAGGCGAGCAGTACTTC,CASSPRGWEIGEQYF
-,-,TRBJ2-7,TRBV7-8,TGTGCCAGCAGCTTAGCGGGCCAGATTCAGTACTTC,CASSLAGQIQYF
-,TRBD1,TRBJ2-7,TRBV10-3,TGTGCCATCAGTGACCTCACAGGGGCCGAGCAGTACTTC,CAISDLTGAEQYF
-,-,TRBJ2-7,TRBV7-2,TGTGCCAGCAGCTTTACAAGGGACTCCTACGAGCAGTACTTC,CASSFTRDSYEQYF
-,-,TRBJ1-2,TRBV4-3,TGCGCCAGCAGCCAAGACTTAGTTACGCTCTATGGCTACACCTTC,CASSQDLVTLYGYTF
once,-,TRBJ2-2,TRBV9,TGTGCCAGCAGCGAAACGGACGGGACCGGGGAGCTGTTTTTT,CASSETDGTGELFF
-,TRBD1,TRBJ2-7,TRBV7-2,TGTGCCAGCAGCCTGGGACAGGGGGAGCTCATCTACGAGCAGTACTTC,CASSLGQGELIYEQYF
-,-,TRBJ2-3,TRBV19,TGTGCCAGTAGTATAATGCCCACAGATACGCAGTATTTT,CASSIMPTDTQYF
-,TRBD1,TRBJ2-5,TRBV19,TGTGCCAGTAGTATACTAGGGGGCGCAGGGGAGACCCAGTACTTC,CASSILGGAGETQYF
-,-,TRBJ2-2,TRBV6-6,TGTGCCAGCAGTTATCGATACACCGGGGAGCTGTTTTTT,CASSYRYTGELFF
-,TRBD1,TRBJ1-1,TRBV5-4,TGTGCCAGTGCCAGGGGGGGCACTGAAGCTTTCTTT,CASARGGTEAFF
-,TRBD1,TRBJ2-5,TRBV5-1,TGCGCCAGTCGACAGGGTCAAGAGACCCAGTACTTC,CASRQGQETQYF
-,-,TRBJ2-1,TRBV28,TGTGCCAGCAGCCCGAGCGGCCAGGGTGGGCGAAATGAGCAGTTCTTC,CASSPSGQGGRNEQFF
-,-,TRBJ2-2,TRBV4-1,TGCGCCAGCAGCCAATTACAGGGTAGAGCCGGGGAGCTGTTTTTT,CASSQLQGRAGELFF
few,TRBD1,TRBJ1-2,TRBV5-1,TGCGCCAGCAGCCCGGACAGGGGGCAAGGCTACACCTTC,CASSPDRGQGYTF
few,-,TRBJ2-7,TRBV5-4,TGTGCCAGCAGCTTGGAGGGGGGCGAGGAGCAGTACTTC,CASSLEGGEEQYF